This entry lists 26 T cell receptor beta chains sequenced from one sample in a study of T cell responses to AZD1222 COVID-19 vaccine. Clones were sequenced by immunoSEQ multiplex PCR, and TCRdb holds only the in-frame ones, with some missing. Among 150,000 or so clones, 91% were seen once, and the ten largest hold about 3.8%. The sequencing here drew on peripheral blood, taken 28 days after the second AZD1222 dose. The receptors derive from an adult who received the AZD1222 COVID-19 vaccine.

This rearrangement joins TRBV7-9 to TRBJ2-1; perhaps D is TRBD1 or TRBD2 (7 bases each). V dropped 5 bases and J dropped 0 bases, with 20 bases sitting between them. The CDR3 is 18 amino acids. Germline CDR1 and CDR2: SEHNR and FQNEAQ (reference sequence). CDR3 amino acids: CASSGSGTDVSSYNEQFF. The CDR3 coding sequence is TGTGCCAGCAGCGGAAGCGGGACAGATGTTAGCTCCTACAATGAGCAGTTCTTC.

Only one count was recorded for this clone. The chain recombines TRBV5-4 with TRBJ1-2; D possibly corresponds to TRBD1 (5 bases). This CDR3 contains 13 residues. Trimming cost V 1 base and J 9 bases, with 13 bases left between them. The germline gives CDR1 SGHNT, CDR2 YYREEE (reference sequence). Here the CDR3 reads CASSLSNRPSYTF. The CDR3 DNA reads TGTGCCAGCAGCTTGTCTAACAGGCCGAGCTACACCTTC. Drawing the rest from reference TRBV5-4 and TRBJ1-2, the complete variable domain is ETGVTQSPTHLIKTRGQQVTLRCSSQSGHNTVSWYQQALGQGPQFIFQYYREEENGRGNFPPRFSGLQFPNYSSELNVNALELDDSALYLCASSLSNRPSYTFGSGTRLTVV.

CDR3 DNA: TGTGCCAGTAGCAAGGGACAGGGGCACTATGGCTACACCTTC. The encoded protein is CASSKGQGHYGYTF. This rearrangement joins TRBV19 to TRBJ1-2, with 10 bases fitting TRBD1. The CDR3 is made up of 14 amino acids. J lost 3 bases, V lost 6 bases, and 4 bases had no gene match. In germline, CDR1 is LNHDA, CDR2 SQIVND (reference sequence).

The V gene is TRBV12-5, the J gene TRBJ1-2; no clear D. CDR1 and CDR2 (germline): LGHNT, FRNRAP. V lost 0 bases to trimming and J lost 7 bases, with 9 bases between them. This CDR3 has 13 amino acids. CDR3 nucleotides: TGTGCTAGTGGTTTGGTAGGACGGCCTGGCTACACCTTC. This codes for CASGLVGRPGYTF.

This chain connects TRBV19 to TRBJ2-1, with TRBD1 matching over 11 bases. V was pared by 7 bases and J by 7 bases, with 9 bases of the junction left unmatched. Germline V gene lookup returns CDR1 LNHDA and CDR2 SQIVND (reference sequence). The CDR3 has 15 amino acids. For the CDR3, the DNA is TGTGCCAGTACGTGGACAGGGGGCTTGGGGAATGAGCAGTTCTTC. This encodes CASTWTGGLGNEQFF.

This chain connects TRBV27 to TRBJ2-3, with D unresolved. The CDR3 totals 15 residues. Per the germline V gene, CDR1 is MNHEY and CDR2 is SMNVEV (reference sequence). With 4 bases removed from V and 1 base from J, the gap between germline ends came to 12 bases. The CDR3 spells CASSSPLVGTDTQYF. The CDR3 region has the DNA TGTGCCAGCAGTTCCCCCCTGGTTGGCACAGATACGCAGTATTTT.

V gene TRBV6-5 combines with J gene TRBJ1-2; 7 bases line up with TRBD1. Germline V gene lookup returns CDR1 MNHEY and CDR2 SVGAGI. The length of the CDR3 is 15 residues. V trimming: 6 bases; J trimming: 8 bases; junction bases outside the gene matches: 15. The CDR3 DNA follows: TGTGCCAGCAGGGAGACAGGGCAACTATGGCGGGGCTACACCTTC. This gives the protein CASRETGQLWRGYTF.

This chain links TRBV30 with TRBJ1-5; D call uncertain. The CDR3 runs 14 residues. CDR1 is GTSNPN and CDR2 is SVGIG in the germline V gene (reference sequence). Trimming left V 0 bases short and J 1 base short, with 7 bases between. CDR3 DNA: TGTGCCTGGAGTGTCGGGCAGAGCAATCAGCCCCAGCATTTT. Its translation is CAWSVGQSNQPQHF. Looking up the rest from reference TRBV30 and TRBJ1-5 gives the full variable domain: SQTIHQWPATLVQPVGSPLSLECTVEGTSNPNLYWYRQAAGRGLQLLFYSVGIGQISSEVPQNLSASRPQDRQFILSSKKLLLSDSGFYLCAWSVGQSNQPQHFGDGTRLSIL.

This clone occurred once. This chain joins TRBV19 and TRBJ1-4; D is uncertain. Germline CDR1 is LNHDA and CDR2 is SQIVND (reference sequence). V gave up 8 bases and J gave up 1 base, with 20 bases separating them. This CDR3 comprises 17 residues. CDR3 amino acids: CASGGGLEWETNEKLFF. The DNA for the CDR3 is TGTGCCAGTGGAGGCGGGCTAGAGTGGGAAACTAATGAAAAACTGTTTTTT.

The V call is TRBV12-5, the J call TRBJ2-7; TRBD2 matches 7 bases. The CDR3 has 11 amino acids. Germline V gene sequence: CDR1 LGHNT, CDR2 FRNRAP. V lost 8 bases to trimming and J lost 2 bases; unmatched junction nucleotides: 0. CDR3 sequence reads: CASRGAYEQYF. CDR3 bases: TGTGCTAGTCGGGGGGCCTACGAGCAGTACTTC.

J is TRBJ1-1 and V is TRBV19; tentative D call: TRBD1 (6 bases). Trimming took off 7 bases at V and 0 bases at J, with 12 bases between the two ends. The CDR3 contains 14 residues. The germline CDR1 and CDR2 sequences are LNHDA and SQIVND (reference sequence). In DNA form, the CDR3 reads TGTGCCAGTACGCCCGGGACACTGAACACTGAAGCTTTCTTT. It is translated as CASTPGTLNTEAFF.

J is TRBJ1-1 and V is TRBV30, with D maybe TRBD1 (6 bases). The CDR3 consists of 14 residues. Germline V CDR1 and CDR2: GTSNPN, SVGIG (reference sequence). V was cut by 2 bases and J by 4 bases, with 14 bases left in between. This chain's CDR3 is CAWSQNTGSTEAFF. In nucleotides, the CDR3 is TGTGCCTGGAGTCAGAATACAGGGAGCACTGAAGCTTTCTTT.

This clone was counted a single time. This chain connects TRBV15 to TRBJ2-2; 9 bases line up with TRBD1. This CDR3 has 16 amino acids. V lost 5 bases to trimming and J lost 2 bases; unmatched junction nucleotides: 6. From germline, CDR1 is LNHNV and CDR2 YYDKDF (reference sequence). DNA of the CDR3: TGTGCCACCAGCGGTCGACAGGGGGGAAACACCGGGGAGCTGTTTTTT. It specifies CATSGRQGGNTGELFF.

The chain links TRBV27 to TRBJ1-6, with D possibly matching TRBD1 (6 bases). Germline loops: CDR1 MNHEY, CDR2 SMNVEV (reference sequence). The CDR3 contains 14 residues. V lost 5 bases to trimming and J lost 5 bases, with 10 bases between them. The CDR3 here is CASSRQVDNSPLHF. The CDR3 DNA sequence: TGTGCCAGCAGTCGACAGGTCGATAATTCACCCCTCCACTTT.

The chain combines TRBV18 with TRBJ1-1; TRBD1 aligns across 7 bases. The CDR3 totals 14 residues. Germline CDR1 is KGHSH and CDR2 is LQKENI. V lost 8 bases to trimming and J lost 2 bases; unmatched junction nucleotides: 8. CDR3 sequence reads: CASAWDSLNTEAFF. The CDR3 DNA reads TGTGCCAGCGCATGGGACAGCCTCAACACTGAAGCTTTCTTT.

This rearrangement joins TRBV4-3 to TRBJ2-7, with 9 bases that match TRBD2. After removal of 1 base from V and 2 bases from J, the junction contained 9 bases not matched to a gene. The germline V gene has CDR1 LGHNA and CDR2 YSLEER. CDR3 size: 17 residues. CDR3 nucleotides: TGCGCCAGCAGCCAAGTTTTTCTAGCGGGATACCCCTACGAGCAGTACTTC. The encoded protein is CASSQVFLAGYPYEQYF.

This clone was picked up one time. This rearrangement joins TRBV6-6 to TRBJ1-2, with D possibly being TRBD1 (5 bases). V was cut by 2 bases and J by 4 bases, with 11 bases left in between. From germline, CDR1 is MNHNY and CDR2 SVGAGI (reference sequence). This CDR3 contains 14 residues. The CDR3 protein is CASSYPGSPYGYTF. CDR3 in DNA: TGTGCCAGCAGTTACCCAGGGAGCCCCTATGGCTACACCTTC.

With regard to this clone: One end of the junction varies from germline; a read error may be responsible. The rearrangement uses TRBV18 and TRBJ2-5, with unresolved D. Looked up from germline, CDR1 is KGHSH and CDR2 is LQKENI. This CDR3 is 15 amino acids long. CDR3 nucleotides: TGTGCCAGCGCACCACCGGGTGGCCTCCAAGAGACCCAGTACTTC. It yields the protein CASAPPGGLQETQYF. Based on the CDR3 plus reference TRBV18 and TRBJ2-5, the full variable domain is NAGVMQNPRHLVRRRGQEARLRCSPMKGHSHVYWYRQLPEEGLKFMVYLQKENIIDESGMPKERFSAEFPKEGPSILRIQQVVRGDSAAYFCASAPPGGLQETQYFGPGTRLLVL.

The chain links TRBV13 to TRBJ1-3; D is unresolved. CDR1 PRHDT and CDR2 FYEKMQ come from the germline V gene (reference sequence). Trimming shortened V by 3 bases and J by 0 bases, and 9 bases separated the two germline ends. This CDR3 spans 15 amino acids. DNA for the CDR3: TGTGCCAGCAGCTTCACAGCGATCTCTGGAAACACCATATATTTT. Its protein product is CASSFTAISGNTIYF.

The J gene is TRBJ1-2, the V gene TRBV5-4; TRBD1 might be the D (6 bases). The length of the CDR3 is 16 residues. Per the germline V gene, CDR1 is SGHNT and CDR2 is YYREEE (reference sequence). The V and J ends lost 4 bases and 5 bases respectively, with 21 bases between them. The CDR3 loop is CASSVGGNRAQYGYTF. The CDR3 DNA sequence: TGTGCCAGCAGCGTGGGGGGAAACAGGGCTCAATATGGCTACACCTTC.

The chain has TRBV7-2 and TRBJ2-2; D may be TRBD1 or TRBD2 (5 bases each). From germline, CDR1 is SGHTA and CDR2 FQGNSA. Trimming pared 4 bases from V and 7 bases from J, leaving 13 bases between. CDR3 size: 14 residues. The CDR3 DNA is TGTGCCAGCAGCTGGGGCTCCGCGGGCGGGGAGCTGTTTTTT. It yields the protein CASSWGSAGGELFF.

The chain employs TRBV18 and TRBJ1-1; D perhaps matches TRBD1 (6 bases). Germline V CDR1 and CDR2: KGHSH, LQKENI. CDR3 length: 13 residues. V lost 3 bases, J lost 4 bases, and 9 bases lay in between. CDR3 DNA: TGTGCCAGCTCACCCCAGGGGTCCACTGAAGCTTTCTTT. As protein: CASSPQGSTEAFF. The full variable domain, in which reference TRBV18 and TRBJ1-1 provide the parts outside the CDR3, is NAGVMQNPRHLVRRRGQEARLRCSPMKGHSHVYWYRQLPEEGLKFMVYLQKENIIDESGMPKERFSAEFPKEGPSILRIQQVVRGDSAAYFCASSPQGSTEAFFGQGTRLTVV.

The chain links TRBV6-2 or TRBV6-3 to TRBJ1-5; D is perhaps TRBD1 (6 bases). The germline gives CDR1 MNHEY, CDR2 SVGEGT. The CDR3 has 16 amino acids. The V gene lost 6 bases and the J gene lost 3 bases, with 18 bases spanning the gap. CDR3 sequence (DNA): TGTGCCAGCAGCCCCCTTTGGACAGTCGTCAATCAGCCCCAGCATTTT. Protein product: CASSPLWTVVNQPQHF.

The chain combines TRBV27 with TRBJ1-6; D is perhaps TRBD1 (5 bases). Germline V gives CDR1 MNHEY, CDR2 SMNVEV (reference sequence). This CDR3 is built from 16 residues. V was pared by 1 base and J by 1 base, with 8 bases between. The CDR3 sequence: CASSLYPGSYNSPLHF. The DNA for the CDR3 is TGTGCCAGCAGTTTATACCCAGGGTCCTATAATTCACCCCTCCACTTT.

CDR3 sequence: CASSEATVTDEKLFF. The CDR3 DNA reads as TGTGCCAGCAGTGAAGCAACGGTTACGGATGAAAAACTGTTTTTT. This chain uses TRBV6-1 with TRBJ1-4; D call uncertain. V dropped 0 bases and J dropped 6 bases, with 11 bases sitting between them. CDR3 length equals 15 residues. CDR1 is MNHNS, CDR2 SASEGT, per germline.

This clone was observed once. The chain links TRBV14 to TRBJ2-1; 7 bases align to TRBD1. Losses at the gene ends were 5 bases for V and 3 bases for J; bases not matched to a gene: 7. The CDR3 has 15 amino acids. CDR1 SGHDN and CDR2 FVKESK come from the germline V gene. The CDR3, as DNA: TGTGCCAGCAGCACCACAGGGGCGAACTACAATGAGCAGTTCTTC. It encodes CASSTTGANYNEQFF. The full variable domain, its missing parts supplied by reference TRBV14 and TRBJ2-1, is EAGVTQFPSHSVIEKGQTVTLRCDPISGHDNLYWYRRVMGKEIKFLLHFVKESKQDESGMPNNRFLAERTGGTYSTLKVQPAELEDSGVYFCASSTTGANYNEQFFGPGTRLTVL.